This T cell receptor beta chain was found in a study of regulatory T cells in long-lasting Graves disease. Ten or more counts support this clonotype. The CDR3 has 16 residues. CDR1 is MNHEY and CDR2 is SVGAGI in the germline V gene. The germline V and J ends were trimmed by 0 bases and 5 bases, with 14 bases remaining between them. Sequencing libraries for TCR beta were prepared with iRepertoire HTBI primers and Arm-PCR of CDR3 regions. TCRdb passed the multiplex PCR reads through MiXCR, listing each CDR3 protein once. Here the sample spans some 470,000 distinct CDR3 sequences, roughly 21% being singletons. Time point reported: persistent/refractory GD, antithyroid drugs over 5 years with positive TRAb. Extracted RNA from PBMCs served as the source of the TCR library.

Material: peripheral blood mononuclear cells (PBMCs), obtained when the disease was refractory, from a patient treated with antithyroid drugs. The chain links TRBV6-5 to TRBJ1-5; D unclear. This clonotype originated in a female donor with Graves disease. The CDR3 DNA follows: TGTGCCAGCAGTTACTCGTACTCCCCGTACGATCAGCCCCAGCATTTT. Translating gives CASSYSYSPYDQPQHF.